Following are 4 T cell receptor beta chains from one sample sequenced in a study of cytomegalovirus exposure and HLA in healthy donors. Generated by immunoSEQ multiplex PCR, the TCRdb table keeps only in-frame clones and is missing some. This repertoire shows more than 110,000 clones, about four fifths found once; its top ten account for over 1.3%. The sequenced sample was PBMCs. These receptors came from a woman aged 25 to 45 in good health and CMV-seronegative.

The chain joins TRBV5-3 to TRBJ1-2; possible D gene TRBD1, 6 bases. TRBV5-3 qualifies as an ORF whose function is uncertain. V lost 3 bases and J lost 4, with 19 bases in between. This CDR3 has 16 amino acids. The CDR3 region has the DNA TGTGCCAGAAGCTGTTCTAACGCGGGGGCTTCCTATGGCTACACCTTC. It specifies CARSCSNAGASYGYTF.

The chain carries TRBV6-1 and TRBJ2-7; 10 bases fit TRBD2. Unmatched junction bases numbered 3, after V lost 0 bases and J lost 4 bases. Germline loops: CDR1 MNHNS, CDR2 SASEGT. CDR3 length equals 15 residues. CDR3 nucleotides: TGTGCCAGCAGTGAAGCTAGCGGGGGGTTTTACGAGCAGTACTTC. This gives the protein CASSEASGGFYEQYF.

In this sample, this clone turned up once. The chain recombines TRBV7-9 with TRBJ2-2; TRBD1 matches 9 bases. Germline V CDR1 and CDR2: SEHNR, FQNEAQ (reference sequence). The CDR3 has 15 residues. After removal of 6 bases from V and 6 bases from J, the junction contained 8 bases not matched to a gene. The CDR3 spells CASRPGTGSAGELFF. CDR3 DNA sequence: TGTGCCAGCAGGCCCGGGACAGGGTCGGCCGGGGAGCTGTTTTTT.

V and J are TRBV18 and TRBJ1-1; D ambiguous. V lost 3 bases, J lost 2 bases, and 10 bases lay in between. This CDR3 comprises 14 residues. Germline assignment: CDR1 KGHSH and CDR2 LQKENI. Written as DNA, the CDR3 is TGTGCCAGCTCACCGAAGGAGGGAAACACTGAAGCTTTCTTT. Protein sequence: CASSPKEGNTEAFF.